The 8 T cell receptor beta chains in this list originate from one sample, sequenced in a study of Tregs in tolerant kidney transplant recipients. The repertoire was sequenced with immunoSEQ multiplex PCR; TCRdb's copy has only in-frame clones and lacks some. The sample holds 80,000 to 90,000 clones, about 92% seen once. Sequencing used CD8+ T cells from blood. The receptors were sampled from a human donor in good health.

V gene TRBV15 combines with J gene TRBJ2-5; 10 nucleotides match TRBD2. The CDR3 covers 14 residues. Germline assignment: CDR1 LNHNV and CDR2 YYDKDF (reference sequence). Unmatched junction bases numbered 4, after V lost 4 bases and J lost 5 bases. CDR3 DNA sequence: TGTGCCACCAGCACCCTAGCGGGAGTCGAGACCCAGTACTTC. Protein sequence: CATSTLAGVETQYF.

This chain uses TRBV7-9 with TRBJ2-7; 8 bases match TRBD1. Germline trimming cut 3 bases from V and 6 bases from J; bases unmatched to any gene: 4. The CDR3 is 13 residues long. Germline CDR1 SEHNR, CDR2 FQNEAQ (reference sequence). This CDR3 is CASSFKDRAEQYF. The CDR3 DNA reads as TGTGCCAGCAGCTTTAAGGACAGGGCCGAGCAGTACTTC.

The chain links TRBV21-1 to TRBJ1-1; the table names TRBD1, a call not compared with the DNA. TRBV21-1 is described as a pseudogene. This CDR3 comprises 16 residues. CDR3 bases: TGTGCCAGCAGCGGATACAGGACGTACATGAACACTGAAGCTTTCTTT. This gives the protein CASSGYRTYMNTEAFF.

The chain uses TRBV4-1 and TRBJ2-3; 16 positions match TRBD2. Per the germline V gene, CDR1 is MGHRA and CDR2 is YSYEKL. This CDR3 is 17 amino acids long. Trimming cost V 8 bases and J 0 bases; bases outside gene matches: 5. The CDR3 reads CASSGLAGGPSTDTQYF. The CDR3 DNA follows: TGCGCCAGCTCGGGACTAGCGGGGGGGCCGAGCACAGATACGCAGTATTTT.

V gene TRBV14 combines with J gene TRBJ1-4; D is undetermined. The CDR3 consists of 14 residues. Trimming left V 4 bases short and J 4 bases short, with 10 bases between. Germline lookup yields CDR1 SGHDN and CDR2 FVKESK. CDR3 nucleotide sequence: TGTGCCAGCAGCCCACTAGGGAGTAATGAAAAACTGTTTTTT. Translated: CASSPLGSNEKLFF. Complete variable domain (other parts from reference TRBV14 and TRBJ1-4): EAGVTQFPSHSVIEKGQTVTLRCDPISGHDNLYWYRRVMGKEIKFLLHFVKESKQDESGMPNNRFLAERTGGTYSTLKVQPAELEDSGVYFCASSPLGSNEKLFFGSGTQLSVL.

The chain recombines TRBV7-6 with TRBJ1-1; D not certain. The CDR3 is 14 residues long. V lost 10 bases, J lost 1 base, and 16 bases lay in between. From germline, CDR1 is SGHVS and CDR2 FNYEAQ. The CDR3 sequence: CATHPGLENTEAFF. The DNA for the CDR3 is TGTGCCACCCACCCCGGGTTAGAGAACACTGAAGCTTTCTTT. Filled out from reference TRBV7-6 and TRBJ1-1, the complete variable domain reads GAGVSQSPRYKVTKRGQDVALRCDPISGHVSLYWYRQALGQGPEFLTYFNYEAQQDKSGLPNDRFSAERPEGSISTLTIQRTEQRDSAMYRCATHPGLENTEAFFGQGTRLTVV.

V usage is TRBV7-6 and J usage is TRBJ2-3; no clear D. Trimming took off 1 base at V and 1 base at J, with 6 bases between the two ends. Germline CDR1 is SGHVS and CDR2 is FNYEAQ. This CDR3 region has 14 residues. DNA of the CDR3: TGTGCCAGCAGCTTAGAGGCTGGCACAGATACGCAGTATTTT. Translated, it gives CASSLEAGTDTQYF.

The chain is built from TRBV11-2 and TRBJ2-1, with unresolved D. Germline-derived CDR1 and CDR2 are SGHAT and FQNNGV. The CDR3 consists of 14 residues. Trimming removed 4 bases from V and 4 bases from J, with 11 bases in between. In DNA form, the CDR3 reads TGTGCCAGCAGCTCACAGTTGCGGTACAATGAGCAGTTCTTC. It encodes CASSSQLRYNEQFF.